The text below deals with one TCR beta chain. The data belong to a study of T cells in Graves' hyperthyroidism and ophthalmopathy. The source material, RNA transcripts, was used to amplify TCR beta CDR3 regions. A first-round RT-PCR of the TCR CDR3 used the HTBI primer set. TCRdb ran MiXCR on the multiplex PCR reads and lists one entry per CDR3 protein. This sample has about 720,000 distinct CDR3 sequences, with under 20% found just once. The CDR3 has 15 residues. Germline CDR1 KGHDR, CDR2 SFDVKD. V lost 3 bases, J lost 7 bases, and 7 bases stayed unmatched. The genes are TRBV24-1 and TRBJ2-7; TRBD1 matches at 11 bases. The clonotype comes from a woman between 50 and 59 years old with Graves' hyperthyroidism that later progressed to Graves' ophthalmopathy. Sequencing input: blood. Here the CDR3 DNA reads TGTGCCACCAGTGATCACGGGACAGGGGGTCGGGAGCAGTACTTC. Its translation: CATSDHGTGGREQYF.